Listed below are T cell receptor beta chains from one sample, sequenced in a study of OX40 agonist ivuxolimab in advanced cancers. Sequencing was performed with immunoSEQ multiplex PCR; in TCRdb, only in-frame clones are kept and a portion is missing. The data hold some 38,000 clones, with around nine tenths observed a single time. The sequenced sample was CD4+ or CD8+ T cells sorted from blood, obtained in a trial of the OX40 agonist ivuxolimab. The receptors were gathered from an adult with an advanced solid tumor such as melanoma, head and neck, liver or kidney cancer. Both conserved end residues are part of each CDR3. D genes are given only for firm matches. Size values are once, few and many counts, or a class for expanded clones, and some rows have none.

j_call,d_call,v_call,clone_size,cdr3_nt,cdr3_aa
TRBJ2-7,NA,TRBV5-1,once,TGCGCCAGCAGCTTGGCCCAGGGATACGAGCAGTACTTC,CASSLAQGYEQYF
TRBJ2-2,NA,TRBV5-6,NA,TGTGCCAGCAGCTTAGGGAGCGACACCGGGGAGCTGTTTTTT,CASSLGSDTGELFF
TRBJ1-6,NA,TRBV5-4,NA,TGTGCCAGCAGCTTGGAAAGTTATTCACCCCTCCACTTT,CASSLESYSPLHF
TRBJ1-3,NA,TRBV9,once,TGTGCCAGCAGCCCTCAAATTGCTGGAAACACCATATATTTT,CASSPQIAGNTIYF
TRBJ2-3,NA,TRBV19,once,TGTGCCAGTACGGGGAGTCAGATAGGAGATACGCAGTATTTT,CASTGSQIGDTQYF
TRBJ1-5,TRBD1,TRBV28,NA,TGTGCCAGCAGAGAGGACAGGGCGAACAATCAGCCCCAGCATTTT,CASREDRANNQPQHF
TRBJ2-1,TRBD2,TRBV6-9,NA,TGTGCCAGCAGTTATTCGTCGGGGGGGGTGGTCAATGAGCAGTTCTTC,CASSYSSGGVVNEQFF
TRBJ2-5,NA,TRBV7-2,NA,TGTGCCAGCAGCCCGGGACCCTCAGAGACCCAGTACTTC,CASSPGPSETQYF
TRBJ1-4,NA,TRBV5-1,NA,TGCGCCAGCAGCTTAGAGGGATCCTATGGGGAAAAACTGTTTTTT,CASSLEGSYGEKLFF
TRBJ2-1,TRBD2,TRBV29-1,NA,TGCAGCGTTGCAGCGGGGGGCCGGGATGAGCAGTTCTTC,CSVAAGGRDEQFF
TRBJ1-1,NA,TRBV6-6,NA,TGTGCCAGCAGTTACTCCGAAGCGACTGAAGCTTTCTTT,CASSYSEATEAFF
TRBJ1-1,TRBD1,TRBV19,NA,TGTGCCACCTGGGACAGAGAGAACACTGAAGCTTTCTTT,CATWDRENTEAFF
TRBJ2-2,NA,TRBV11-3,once,TGTGCCAGCAGCCACGGACAGTCGAACACCGGGGAGCTGTTTTTT,CASSHGQSNTGELFF
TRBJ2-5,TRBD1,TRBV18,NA,TGTGCCAGCTCACCCGGGACAGGGACAGAGACCCAGTACTTC,CASSPGTGTETQYF
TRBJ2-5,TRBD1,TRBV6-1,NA,TGTGCCAGCACGACAGGGAGCCAAGAGACCCAGTACTTC,CASTTGSQETQYF
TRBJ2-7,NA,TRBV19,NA,TGTGCCAGTAGTATAGGGGCAGGGTCCTACGAGCAGTACTTC,CASSIGAGSYEQYF
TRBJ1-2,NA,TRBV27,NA,TGTGCCAGCAGTTTTTCTTTCGGAGGTACAGACAACTATGGCTACACCTTC,CASSFSFGGTDNYGYTF
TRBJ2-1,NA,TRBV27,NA,TGTGCCAGCCGTAGCCTTTGGAATGAGCAGTTCTTC,CASRSLWNEQFF
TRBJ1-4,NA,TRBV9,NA,TGTGCCAGCAGCCTTCAAGACAGCCGGAATGAAAAACTGTTTTTT,CASSLQDSRNEKLFF
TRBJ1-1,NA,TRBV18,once,TGTGCCAGCTCCTTGGGGTCGAACACTGAAGCTTTCTTT,CASSLGSNTEAFF
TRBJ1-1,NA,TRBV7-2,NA,TGTGCCAGCAGCTTAGTCAGATGGGGAGGTAGCGGAGCTTTCTTT,CASSLVRWGGSGAFF
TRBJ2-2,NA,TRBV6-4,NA,TGTGCCAGCAGTGCGGGCAGCTCCCTGTCCCCCGGGGAGCTGTTTTTT,CASSAGSSLSPGELFF
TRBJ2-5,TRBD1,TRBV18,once,TGTGCCAGCTTGGGACAGGGCGAAGGATACCAAGAGACCCAGTACTTC,CASLGQGEGYQETQYF
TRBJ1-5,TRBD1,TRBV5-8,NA,TGTGCCAGCAGCACAACCGGGACAGGATATAGCAATCAGCCCCAGCATTTT,CASSTTGTGYSNQPQHF
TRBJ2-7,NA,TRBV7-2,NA,TGTGCCAGCAGCCTAAACCCCAGGGGCGAGCAGTACTTC,CASSLNPRGEQYF
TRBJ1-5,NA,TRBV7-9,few,TGTGCCAGCAGCAATACGGGGATGGGGCAGCCCCAGCATTTT,CASSNTGMGQPQHF
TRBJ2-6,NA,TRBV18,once,TGTGCCAGCTCACCAATGGGGTTAGCCAACGTCCTGACTTTC,CASSPMGLANVLTF